A selection of T cell receptor beta chains follows, all from one sample in a study of long-term antiretroviral therapy in people with HIV. Clones were read by immunoSEQ multiplex PCR, and TCRdb kept only the in-frame ones, dropping some. In the table there are about 36,000 clones, 75% to 85% of which are singletons. The source material was unsorted PBMCs, sampled 3.4 years after starting antiretroviral therapy. The receptors originated from a man aged 25-45 years with HIV. The CDR3 runs from the conserved cysteine through the conserved F or W. Each record gives: D gene, V gene, J gene, clone size, CDR3 DNA, CDR3 protein. A D gene is named only where the DNA matches it firmly. Not every row has a clone size; where given, it reads once, few, many or a size class.

D: .
V: TRBV5-1
J: TRBJ1-1
size: .
DNA: TGCGCCAGCACCCTAAGAGACAGAAAAACTGAAGCTTTCTTT
CDR3: CASTLRDRKTEAFF

D: .
V: TRBV5-1
J: TRBJ1-2
size: .
DNA: TGCGCCAGCAGCCTACAACCCTCCCGGAGGACTATTAACTATGGCTACACCTTC
CDR3: CASSLQPSRRTINYGYTF

D: .
V: TRBV19
J: TRBJ2-2
size: .
DNA: TGTGCCAGTACCATCAATTGGGGGGACACCGGGGAGCTGTTTTTT
CDR3: CASTINWGDTGELFF

D: TRBD2
V: TRBV6-5
J: TRBJ2-1
size: .
DNA: TGTGCCAGCAGTTCGATAGCGGGGCGGGGGAATGAGCAGTTCTTC
CDR3: CASSSIAGRGNEQFF

D: .
V: TRBV27
J: TRBJ1-5
size: once
DNA: .
CDR3: CASRPLWQGAFQPQHF

D: .
V: TRBV7-2
J: TRBJ2-7
size: .
DNA: TGTGCCAGCAGCTTGCAACCGGGTAGCTACGAGCAGTACTTC
CDR3: CASSLQPGSYEQYF

D: .
V: TRBV27
J: TRBJ2-1
size: .
DNA: TGTGCCAGCAGTCTATCATGGGGTAGCCACAATGAGCAGTTCTTC
CDR3: CASSLSWGSHNEQFF

D: TRBD1
V: TRBV18
J: TRBJ2-7
size: .
DNA: TGTGCCAGCTCACTCCGGGCAGGGGGCTTCTACGAGCAGTACTTC
CDR3: CASSLRAGGFYEQYF

D: .
V: TRBV7-9
J: TRBJ1-1
size: once
DNA: TGTGCCAGCAGCCCAAGACCCCGGGCAGAGAACACTGAAGCTTTCTTT
CDR3: CASSPRPRAENTEAFF

D: .
V: TRBV29-1
J: TRBJ2-7
size: .
DNA: TGCAGCGCGAGGGGGGACAGCATCTACGAGCAGTACTTC
CDR3: CSARGDSIYEQYF

D: .
V: TRBV7-6
J: TRBJ2-7
size: .
DNA: TGTGCCAGCAGCTTTTCAAGCAGGGCTGGCGAGCAGTACTTC
CDR3: CASSFSSRAGEQYF

D: .
V: TRBV6-4
J: TRBJ2-7
size: .
DNA: TGTGCCAGCAGCCCCGGGACTTTGGTGGCCTACGAGCAGTACTTC
CDR3: CASSPGTLVAYEQYF

D: .
V: TRBV29-1
J: TRBJ2-7
size: .
DNA: TGCAGCGGCCTCGACAGGTACGGTTACGAGCAGTACTTC
CDR3: CSGLDRYGYEQYF

D: .
V: TRBV10-3
J: TRBJ2-1
size: .
DNA: TGTGCCTCCGCTAACCGACTGTCTTCGAATGAGCAGTTCTTC
CDR3: CASANRLSSNEQFF

D: .
V: TRBV6-5
J: TRBJ1-2
size: .
DNA: TGTGCCAGCAGTTATTTTAACCAGGCTGGGGGCTACACCTTC
CDR3: CASSYFNQAGGYTF

D: TRBD1
V: TRBV10-3
J: TRBJ2-7
size: .
DNA: TGTGCCATCAGTCCCGGGACAGAGGTCTACGAGCAGTACTTC
CDR3: CAISPGTEVYEQYF

D: TRBD1
V: TRBV5-1
J: TRBJ2-2
size: once
DNA: TGCGCCAGCAGCCCCGGGACAGGGGCCGGGGAGCTGTTTTTT
CDR3: CASSPGTGAGELFF

D: .
V: TRBV4-3
J: TRBJ2-1
size: once
DNA: TGCGCCAGCAGCCAAGAGGGCGGGCAAGGTCCCCACAATGAGCAGTTCTTC
CDR3: CASSQEGGQGPHNEQFF

D: TRBD2
V: TRBV10-3
J: TRBJ2-7
size: .
DNA: TGTGCCATCAGTGTCGGCGGGAGTAGCTACGAGCAGTACTTC
CDR3: CAISVGGSSYEQYF

D: .
V: TRBV10-3
J: TRBJ2-3
size: .
DNA: TGTGCCATCAAAGGGACGGCCACAGATACGCAGTATTTT
CDR3: CAIKGTATDTQYF

D: .
V: TRBV9
J: TRBJ2-1
size: .
DNA: TGTGCCAGCAGCCCCGATTCTTACAATGAGCAGTTCTTC
CDR3: CASSPDSYNEQFF

D: .
V: TRBV5-1
J: TRBJ2-6
size: once
DNA: TGCGCCAGCAGCAGAACCGGGCAAAATACCGGGGCCAACGTCCTGACTTTC
CDR3: CASSRTGQNTGANVLTF

D: .
V: TRBV6-1
J: TRBJ1-2
size: .
DNA: TGTGCCAGCAGTGAAGGTTCAGGGTCAGTTAGGAGGACTAACTATGGCTACACCTTC
CDR3: CASSEGSGSVRRTNYGYTF

D: .
V: TRBV5-4
J: TRBJ1-5
size: .
DNA: TGTGCCAGCAGCTTGGGCGGGTCAAGCAATCAGCCCCAGCATTTT
CDR3: CASSLGGSSNQPQHF

D: TRBD2
V: TRBV5-4
J: TRBJ2-2
size: .
DNA: TGTGCCAGCAGGGATAGCGGGAGTCTAAACACCGGGGAGCTGTTTTTT
CDR3: CASRDSGSLNTGELFF

D: .
V: TRBV11-2
J: TRBJ1-1
size: .
DNA: TGTGCCAGCAGCTTGGACAGGAACACTGAAGCTTTCTTT
CDR3: CASSLDRNTEAFF

D: .
V: TRBV10-2
J: TRBJ2-7
size: .
DNA: TGCGCCAGCAGTGAGGGTAGCGCCGCCTACGAGCAGTACTTC
CDR3: CASSEGSAAYEQYF

D: .
V: TRBV29-1
J: TRBJ1-1
size: .
DNA: TGCAGCGTTCGCCGGGATGTCACTGAAGCTTTCTTT
CDR3: CSVRRDVTEAFF

D: TRBD1
V: TRBV7-9
J: TRBJ2-1
size: .
DNA: TGTGCCAGCAGGACAGGGGGGGTTACAGAGTACAATGAGCAGTTCTTC
CDR3: CASRTGGVTEYNEQFF

D: .
V: TRBV7-9
J: TRBJ1-1
size: .
DNA: TGTGCCAGCAGCCCAGAAGTCCGGGGCACTGAAGCTTTCTTT
CDR3: CASSPEVRGTEAFF

D: TRBD2
V: TRBV18
J: TRBJ2-5
size: once
DNA: TGTGCCAGCTCACCACGGCTAGCGGAGCTCCAAGAGACCCAGTACTTC
CDR3: CASSPRLAELQETQYF

D: .
V: TRBV9
J: TRBJ2-1
size: .
DNA: TGTGCCAGCAGCGTAGCTACCGGACAGATTACCGGTAATGAGCAGTTCTTC
CDR3: CASSVATGQITGNEQFF

D: .
V: TRBV4-1
J: TRBJ2-7
size: .
DNA: TGCGCCAGCAGCCTCGGAGCTGCGGGGACGCCCTACGAGCAGTACTTC
CDR3: CASSLGAAGTPYEQYF

D: .
V: TRBV27
J: TRBJ2-1
size: few
DNA: TGTGCCAGCAGTTTATTTACCTACAATGAGCAGTTCTTC
CDR3: CASSLFTYNEQFF

D: .
V: TRBV5-1
J: TRBJ2-2
size: .
DNA: TGCGCCAGCAGCTTAACGGGAGAGAACACCGGGGAGCTGTTTTTT
CDR3: CASSLTGENTGELFF

D: .
V: TRBV2
J: TRBJ1-3
size: .
DNA: TGTGCCAGCAGTGAAAACAGATTCGGAAACACCATATATTTT
CDR3: CASSENRFGNTIYF

D: .
V: TRBV7-2
J: TRBJ2-3
size: .
DNA: TGTGCCAGCAGCTTAGGGGGGATGGGAGCGATAGATACGCAGTATTTT
CDR3: CASSLGGMGAIDTQYF

D: .
V: TRBV12-5
J: TRBJ1-5
size: .
DNA: TGTGCTAGTGCTTTTGAGGCAGGGAATCAGCCCCAGCATTTT
CDR3: CASAFEAGNQPQHF